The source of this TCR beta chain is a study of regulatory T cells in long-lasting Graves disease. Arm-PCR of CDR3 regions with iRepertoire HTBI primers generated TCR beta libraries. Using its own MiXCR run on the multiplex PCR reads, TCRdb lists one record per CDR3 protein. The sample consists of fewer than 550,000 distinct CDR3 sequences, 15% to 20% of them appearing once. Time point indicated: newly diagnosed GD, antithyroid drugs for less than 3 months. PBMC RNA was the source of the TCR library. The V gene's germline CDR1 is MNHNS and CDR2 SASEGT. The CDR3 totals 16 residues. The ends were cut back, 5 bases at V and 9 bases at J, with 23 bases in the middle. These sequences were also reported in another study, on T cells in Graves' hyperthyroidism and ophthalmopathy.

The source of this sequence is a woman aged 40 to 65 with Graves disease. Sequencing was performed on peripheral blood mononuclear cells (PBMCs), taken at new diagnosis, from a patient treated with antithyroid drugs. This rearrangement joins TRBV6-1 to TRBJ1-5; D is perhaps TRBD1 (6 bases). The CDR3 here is CASSPSGGGQFWPQHF. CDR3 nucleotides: TGTGCCAGCAGTCCTTCAGGAGGGGGGCAGTTTTGGCCCCAGCATTTT.